These 10 T cell receptor beta chains originate from one sample sequenced in a study of response to subunit inactivated influenza vaccine (dated by TCRdb to 2016 to 2018). Reading the label with the study, this specimen's time point is: 40 to 45 days after influenza vaccine administration. Library creation used RT-PCR. TCRdb names Illumina HiSeq 2500 as the instrument used. TCRdb reran the public reads through fastp at Q25 and MiXCR, keeping productive beta chains. One record per CDR3 amino acid sequence lists the most common genes and DNA. The sample table lists approximately 500,000 distinct CDR3 sequences, about an eighth of them with a count of one. Over 10% of the sample is held by the ten biggest clonotypes. Sequencing was performed on PBMCs from blood, taken roughly 48 days after vaccination. The origin of the receptors is a man aged 50 or older who received an inactivated influenza vaccine. Donor details come from another sample of the same person, matched by shared clones.

This clonotype came up a few times. The chain couples TRBV5-5 to TRBJ1-6; D gene uncertain. The CDR3 runs to 16 residues. Trimming removed 3 bases from V and 0 bases from J, with 10 bases in between. CDR1 and CDR2 (germline): SGHKS, YYEKEE (reference sequence). CDR3 DNA sequence: TGTGCCAGCAGCTGGGGTAGTGGCTCCTATAATTCACCCCTCCACTTT. This translates into CASSWGSGSYNSPLHF.

This clonotype was counted ten times or more. The chain uses TRBV5-1 and TRBJ2-2, with D perhaps TRBD2 (5 bases). Germline CDR1 SGHRS, CDR2 YFSETQ. This CDR3 region has 14 residues. Trimming shortened V by 4 bases and J by 3 bases, and 10 bases separated the two germline ends. CDR3 sequence: CASSKLGDTGELFF. In DNA, the CDR3 is TGCGCCAGCAGCAAGCTCGGGGACACCGGGGAGCTGTTTTTT.

The chain joins TRBV5-6 to TRBJ2-1; TRBD1 might be the D (5 bases). Germline V gene lookup returns CDR1 SGHDT and CDR2 YYEEEE. This CDR3 has 15 residues. V lost 3 bases to trimming and J lost 0 bases, with 10 bases between them. The CDR3 bases are TGTGCCAGCAGCTGGGGCTTTAGCTCCTACAATGAGCAGTTCTTC. It codes for CASSWGFSSYNEQFF.

This clonotype was counted only a few times. A read error may produce the germline difference seen at one junction end. The rearrangement links TRBV7-9 to TRBJ2-1, with TRBD2 as a possible D gene (6 bases). This CDR3 region has 12 residues. Germline assignment: CDR1 SEHNR and CDR2 FQNEAQ (reference sequence). The CDR3 region has the DNA TGTGCCAGCAGCTTAGCTAACGGGGGTCCCCTCTTC. Amino acids: CASSLANGGPLF.

At least ten counts were recorded for this clonotype. The CDR3 reads CASSLHRENIQYF. As DNA, the CDR3 is TGTGCCAGCAGCTTACACAGGGAAAACATTCAGTACTTC. The V gene is TRBV7-2, the J gene TRBJ2-4; D is perhaps TRBD1 (6 bases). Germline assignment: CDR1 SGHTA and CDR2 FQGNSA. Trimming pared 2 bases from V and 5 bases from J, leaving 7 bases between. CDR3 size: 13 residues.

At least ten counts were recorded for this clonotype. V is TRBV6-2 or TRBV6-3 and J is TRBJ2-2; D not resolved. The V gene lost 6 bases and the J gene lost 4 bases, with 6 bases spanning the gap. CDR3 length: 12 amino acids. Germline CDR1 and CDR2: MNHEY and SVGEGT. Written as DNA, the CDR3 is TGTGCCAGCAGGCAGATCACCGGGGAGCTGTTTTTT. The encoded protein is CASRQITGELFF.

This clonotype was detected a few times. The chain employs TRBV27 and TRBJ2-7; 7 nucleotides agree with TRBD1. CDR3 length: 15 amino acids. The germline V gene encodes CDR1 MNHEY and CDR2 SMNVEV (reference sequence). V trimming: 5 bases; J trimming: 3 bases; junction bases outside the gene matches: 10. For the CDR3, the DNA is TGTGCCAGCAGTCCTGTCACAGGGGCGCTCTACGAGCAGTACTTC. Protein: CASSPVTGALYEQYF.

This clonotype has a count of ten or more. V is TRBV6-2 or TRBV6-3 and J is TRBJ2-5, with D possibly TRBD2 on 6 matching bases. CDR3 length: 11 residues. The germline V and J ends were trimmed by 10 bases and 4 bases, with 10 bases remaining between them. Germline CDR1 reads MNHEY; CDR2 reads SVGEGT. The CDR3 nucleotides are TGTGCCACCCTCGGGGGAGAGACCCAGTACTTC. Translated: CATLGGETQYF.

This clonotype showed up just a few times. The rearrangement uses TRBV15 and TRBJ2-7; D may be TRBD2 (5 bases). V was pared by 0 bases and J by 3 bases, with 9 bases between. This CDR3 contains 14 residues. Looked up from germline, CDR1 is LNHNV and CDR2 is YYDKDF (reference sequence). CDR3 region: CATSRDPGYYEQYF. The CDR3 coding sequence is TGTGCCACCAGCAGAGATCCGGGATACTACGAGCAGTACTTC.

This clonotype was counted at least ten times. The chain recombines TRBV20-1 with TRBJ2-3; D may be TRBD1 (5 bases). The V end lost 5 bases, the J end lost 4 bases, and 16 bases lay between the germline ends. There are 14 residues in the CDR3. CDR1 DFQATT and CDR2 SNEGSKA come from the germline V gene (reference sequence). The CDR3 coding sequence is TGCAGTGCTCGCTTGGCGGTGGGGCCAGATACGCAGTATTTT. It translates to CSARLAVGPDTQYF.